The text below deals with one TCR beta chain. Its specificity is unknown. The donors were in the roughly 110-subject validation cohort, distinct from the 666-subject first cohort. The sample comes from a study of cytomegalovirus exposure and HLA in healthy donors. Using immunoSEQ multiplex PCR, the repertoire was profiled, and TCRdb retains in-frame clones only, with some absent. Among about 38,000 clones listed, about 93% were seen once. Broader study findings: Approximately 160 TCR beta chains were listed as cytomegalovirus-associated. It was found in a later analysis that first-cohort TCR clusters tended to co-occur in the 100 to 150 validation repertoires. Most TCR sequences were uncommon, yet certain public TCRs appeared in many donors.

The CDR3 loop spans 11 amino acids. Germline V CDR1 and CDR2: SNHLY, FYNNEI. V lost 3 bases and J lost 7, with 6 bases in between. The sample was PBMCs. The sequence was collected from a man aged 18 to 30 in good health and CMV-seronegative. The chain recombines TRBV2 with TRBJ1-2; D ambiguous. DNA of the CDR3: TGTGCCAGCAGTGAGAGAGTTGGCTACACCTTC. This gives the protein CASSERVGYTF.